The 18 T cell receptor beta chains below were found in one sample sequenced in a study of T cells expressing NK-cell markers. Each CDR3 protein gets one entry in TCRdb, which reprocessed the 5' RACE reads and gives no DNA. This table lists about 260,000 distinct CDR3 sequences. Material: blood T cells: a sorted CD56 or NKG2C T cell subset, CD4+ or CD8+ T cells, or bulk PBMC T cells (not recorded which). The origin of the receptors is a woman between 18 and 75 years old in good health.

The chain is built from TRBV12-3 or TRBV12-4 and TRBJ1-5; TCRdb gives TRBD1 as the D gene, but with no DNA this cannot be confirmed. The CDR3 is 16 residues long. The CDR3 sequence: CASSPDGAGLNQPQHF.

CDR3 amino acids: CSARPGTGDEKLFF. This chain connects TRBV20-1 to TRBJ1-4; the D call from TCRdb, TRBD1, cannot be confirmed without DNA. Germline V gene sequence: CDR1 DFQATT, CDR2 SNEGSKA (reference sequence). The CDR3 sequence is 14 residues long.

Judged by frequency, this clonotype is medium-sized. The genes are TRBV5-1 and TRBJ1-1. Germline CDR1 and CDR2: SGHRS and YFSETQ. This CDR3 comprises 14 residues. CDR3 protein: CASSFGGLNTEAFF.

V usage is TRBV7-2 and J usage is TRBJ2-3; TCRdb selects TRBD1, and the lack of DNA leaves this call unchecked. CDR1 is SGHTA and CDR2 is FQGNSA in the germline V gene. The CDR3 has 14 residues. CDR3 protein: CASSLVPGGDTQYF. Based on the CDR3 plus reference TRBV7-2 and TRBJ2-3, the full variable domain is GAGVSQSPSNKVTEKGKDVELRCDPISGHTALYWYRQSLGQGLEFLIYFQGNSAPDKSGLPSDRFSAERTGGSVSTLTIQRTQQEDSAVYLCASSLVPGGDTQYFGPGTRLTVL.

This sequence joins TRBV29-1 and TRBJ1-4; absent DNA, TCRdb's TRBD1 call cannot be checked. This CDR3 comprises 14 residues. CDR1 is SQVTM, CDR2 ANQGSEA, per germline. The CDR3 loop is CSVNLDSSGEKLFF. Based on the CDR3 plus reference TRBV29-1 and TRBJ1-4, the full variable domain is SAVISQKPSRDICQRGTSLTIQCQVDSQVTMMFWYRQQPGQSLTLIATANQGSEATYESGFVIDKFPISRPNLTFSTLTVSNMSPEDSSIYLCSVNLDSSGEKLFFGSGTQLSVL.

The chain couples TRBV6-1 to TRBJ1-5. CDR3 length: 14 amino acids. Germline V gene data show CDR1 as MNHNS and CDR2 as SASEGT. The CDR3 is CASSPGEGLRPQHF.

V and J are TRBV3-1 and TRBJ2-1; TCRdb calls TRBD2, which cannot be checked without DNA. CDR1 is LGHDT and CDR2 is YNNKEL in the germline V gene (reference sequence). This CDR3 has 16 residues. The CDR3 reads CASSPYKTSGANEQFF.

The chain combines TRBV12-3 or TRBV12-4 with TRBJ1-3; the D call of TRBD1 rests on TCRdb alone, since no DNA is present to check it. The CDR3 runs 16 residues. The CDR3 sequence is CASSPPSNRGGNTIYF.

The J gene is TRBJ1-6, the V gene TRBV7-2; checking the TCRdb D call of TRBD1 is not possible without DNA. This CDR3 region has 13 residues. Per germline, CDR1 SGHTA and CDR2 FQGNSA. This CDR3 is CASSSLTNSPLHF.

This rearrangement joins TRBV30 to TRBJ2-1. Germline assignment: CDR1 GTSNPN and CDR2 SVGIG (reference sequence). This CDR3 comprises 14 residues. CDR3 sequence: CAWSVQSVNNEQFF. The full variable domain, rest sourced from reference TRBV30 and TRBJ2-1, is SQTIHQWPATLVQPVGSPLSLECTVEGTSNPNLYWYRQAAGRGLQLLFYSVGIGQISSEVPQNLSASRPQDRQFILSSKKLLLSDSGFYLCAWSVQSVNNEQFFGPGTRLTVL.

The chain has TRBV24-1 and TRBJ2-4; without DNA, the TCRdb call of TRBD1 cannot be checked. The length of the CDR3 is 15 residues. From germline, CDR1 is KGHDR and CDR2 SFDVKD. This CDR3 is CATSGKGEAKNIQYF.

The chain combines TRBV7-3 with TRBJ2-1. The CDR3 runs to 15 residues. CDR1 and CDR2 (germline): SGHTA, FQGTGA. The CDR3 region is CASSFTGSSYNEQFF.

This chain links TRBV12-3 or TRBV12-4 with TRBJ2-7. This CDR3 region has 13 residues. The CDR3 here is CASSLGETYEQYF.

V gene TRBV29-1 combines with J gene TRBJ2-3. The CDR3 loop spans 13 amino acids. The V gene's germline CDR1 is SQVTM and CDR2 ANQGSEA. The CDR3 loop is CSVGQASTDTQYF.

The chain uses TRBV7-2 and TRBJ2-3. This CDR3 has 13 amino acids. Germline V gene lookup returns CDR1 SGHTA and CDR2 FQGNSA. The CDR3 reads CASSLDQVHTQYF.

V usage is TRBV20-1 and J usage is TRBJ2-1; without DNA, the TCRdb call of TRBD2 cannot be checked. The CDR3 runs 16 residues. The germline V gene has CDR1 DFQATT and CDR2 SNEGSKA (reference sequence). Here the CDR3 reads CSARSRRAVSYNEQFF.

This chain links TRBV20-1 with TRBJ2-5. Per germline, CDR1 DFQATT and CDR2 SNEGSKA (reference sequence). This CDR3 is 14 amino acids long. CDR3 sequence reads: CSARDDRNQETQYF.

J is TRBJ2-2 and V is TRBV5-1; the D call of TRBD1 rests on TCRdb alone, since no DNA is present to check it. CDR3 length: 14 residues. CDR1 and CDR2 (germline): SGHRS, YFSETQ. This chain's CDR3 is CASSSGQPTGELFF.